This TCR beta chain is from a study of blood T cells in healthy people across ages. This CDR3 contains 15 residues. Germline CDR1 reads MNHEY; CDR2 reads SVGAGI. Trimming shortened V by 6 bases and J by 0 bases, and 15 bases separated the two germline ends. Together with a sample-barcoded 5' primer, a J-beta primer mix was included in a second PCR lasting roughly 7 to 11 cycles. TCRdb re-derived calls from the 5' RACE reads in MiXCR, one entry per CDR3 protein. The table includes 850,000 to 1,300,000 distinct CDR3 sequences, around 45% detected once. Sequenced input: blood. This TCR derives from an older woman in good health. The chain is built from TRBV6-5 and TRBJ2-7; D gene unclear. The CDR3 region is CASSPLGSSSYEQYF. DNA for the CDR3: TGTGCCAGCAGCCCACTGGGCTCGAGCTCCTACGAGCAGTACTTC.